Here is one T cell receptor beta chain with its context. This clonotype was detected many times. Its antigen has not been determined. No per-base quality is available; no much larger clone lies one base away. The data belong to a study of breast tumors, draining lymph nodes, adjacent tissues (dated by TCRdb to between 2015 and 2016). A note on the overall study: Breast cancer patients provided tumor, adjacent nontumor tissue and axillary lymph nodes, and the study compared the TCR beta repertoires across these three sources. In human breast cancer, the study set out to evaluate how tumor, surrounding tissue and draining lymph node repertoires relate to one another and whether T cells may move between these sites.

Overall results and qualifications from the work: In luminal-like breast cancer, tumor and nontumor tissue repertoires resembled each other significantly more than in basal-like breast cancer. The conclusion that tumor T cells originate in lymph nodes was framed as consistent with a hypothesis rather than directly demonstrated. The data were considered consistent with most tumor T cells being derived from the lymph node and subsequently expanding within tumor tissue. Tumor T-cell repertoires showed less diversity than lymph node repertoires and more diversity than nontumor tissue repertoires, and tumor T-cell repertoires showed preferential V and J gene usage.

The instrument was an Illumina HiSeq 2000. TCR beta chain libraries were generated through multiplex PCR amplification. High-throughput sequencing was used to analyze the amplified TCR beta chain products. TCRdb reprocessing: public reads trimmed at Q25 with fastp, clones called with MiXCR, in-frame beta chains kept. Rows with one shared CDR3 protein collapse into an entry with the most common genes and DNA. The sample records approximately 170,000 distinct CDR3 sequences, 25% to 40% of which are singletons. Of the sample, about 3.9% is held by the ten largest clones. Lymph node samples were obtained from the axillary draining lymph nodes of breast cancer patients. Sequencing was performed on axillary lymph node tissue. The clonotype was recovered from a female donor with breast cancer. Some clones in this sample may be carry-over from other donors' samples.

CDR3 protein: CSGVSGRLTDTQYF. The DNA sequence is given as TGCAGCGGGGTATCGGGGCGGCTCACAGATACGCAGTATTTT. The rearrangement joined TRBV29-1 to TRBJ2-3, with the D gene possibly TRBD1 or TRBD2, each one fitting 5 bases. As encoded in the germline V gene, CDR1 is SQVTM while CDR2 is ANQGSEA. Including cysteine and phenylalanine, the CDR3 has 14 amino acids. Only the CDR3 portion is preserved as DNA: 42 bases, with reading frame beginning at the first base. At the junction V is shortened by 7 bases and J by 2 bases, with 16 bases in between.